These T cell receptor beta chains were read from a single sample in a study of cytomegalovirus exposure and HLA in healthy donors. Clones were sequenced by immunoSEQ multiplex PCR, and TCRdb holds only the in-frame ones, with some missing. The table records around 150,000 clones, about 80% of them present only once. The sequencing input was PBMCs. Receptors originate from a man between 25 and 39 years old in good health and CMV-seropositive. CDR3s include the opening cysteine and the closing phenylalanine or tryptophan. D genes are given only for firm matches. Clone size, where shown, is once, few, many, or a class for clones that have expanded.

J gene,V gene,D gene,clone size,CDR3 DNA,CDR3 protein
TRBJ2-5,TRBV10-2,TRBD1,.,TGCGCCAGCAGTGGCCGGACAGGGGGAGAGACCCAGTACTTC,CASSGRTGGETQYF
TRBJ2-7,TRBV5-1,TRBD1,.,TGCGCCAGCAGCTTGGACGGGGACAGGGCGGACGAGCAGTACTTC,CASSLDGDRADEQYF
TRBJ2-5,TRBV5-4,.,.,TGTGCCAGCAGCTTGGACAGGGTTGAGACCCAGTACTTC,CASSLDRVETQYF
TRBJ2-1,TRBV7-6,TRBD2,once,TGTGCCAGCAGCATACCAAGGACTAGCGGGGGGAGCTCCTACAATGAGCAGTTCTTC,CASSIPRTSGGSSYNEQFF
TRBJ2-1,TRBV11-2,TRBD2,few,TGTGCCAGCAGCTTAGTAGCGGGGGGCCCCTACAATGAGCAGTTCTTC,CASSLVAGGPYNEQFF
TRBJ2-7,TRBV28,.,.,TGTGCCAGGCAGGGACACTGTTACGAGCAGTACTTC,CARQGHCYEQYF
TRBJ2-7,TRBV27,TRBD1,.,TGTGCCAGCAGTTTAACTAAGGGACAGGGGTACGAGCAGTACTTC,CASSLTKGQGYEQYF
TRBJ2-7,TRBV27,TRBD1,.,TGTGCCAGCAGTTTCCGACAGGGTGGTCACGAGCAGTACTTC,CASSFRQGGHEQYF
TRBJ1-1,TRBV28,TRBD1,few,TGTGCCAGCAGTTCCTTGACAGGGGCCAGCACCGAAGCTTTCTTT,CASSSLTGASTEAFF
TRBJ2-1,TRBV2,TRBD2,.,TGTGCCAGTGAAAATTCGGGACTAGCGGGGAACGGCTCTGTCAATGAGCAGTTCTTC,CASENSGLAGNGSVNEQFF
TRBJ1-1,TRBV6-1,.,.,TGTGCCAGTACCAGGGGAATGAACACTGAAGCTTTCTTT,CASTRGMNTEAFF
TRBJ1-5,TRBV5-6,TRBD1,.,TGTGCCAGCAGCTCCCTGACAGGGGGTCAGCCCCAGCATTTT,CASSSLTGGQPQHF
TRBJ1-5,TRBV6-6,.,few,TGTGCCAGCAGTTACTCGGGCCATAGCAATCAGCCCCAGCATTTT,CASSYSGHSNQPQHF
TRBJ2-7,TRBV5-1,.,once,TGCGCCAGCAGCTTGGCCGGTGGTAACGAGCAGTACTTC,CASSLAGGNEQYF
TRBJ2-1,TRBV27,.,.,TGTGCCAGCAGGACAGGTGTTGATGGTGAGCAGTTCTTC,CASRTGVDGEQFF
TRBJ2-3,TRBV5-3,.,few,TGTGCCAGAAGCTTTGGGACATCACTTCGTACTGCGGATACGCAGTATTTT,CARSFGTSLRTADTQYF
TRBJ1-3,TRBV2,.,.,TGTGCCAGCAGTGCCCCAGGGCTGGGCAACACCATATATTTT,CASSAPGLGNTIYF
TRBJ1-5,TRBV18,.,once,TGTGCCAGCTCAGACGACGGGAATCAGCCCCAGCATTTT,CASSDDGNQPQHF
TRBJ1-2,TRBV5-4,.,.,TGTGCCAGCAGCTTGGAGGAGGAGGGCGGTTTTATCGGCTACACCTTC,CASSLEEEGGFIGYTF
TRBJ2-1,TRBV4-1,TRBD1,.,TGCGCCAGCAGCCCCGGGGACAGGGGGGCCGACAATGAGCAGTTCTTC,CASSPGDRGADNEQFF
TRBJ1-4,TRBV5-1,.,.,TGCGCCAGCAGCTTGGATCGGGGAAATCATGAAAAACTGTTTTTT,CASSLDRGNHEKLFF
TRBJ2-5,TRBV7-9,TRBD1,.,TGTGCCAGCAGCTTAGCGACGACAGGGTTGGAGACCCAGTACTTC,CASSLATTGLETQYF
TRBJ2-4,TRBV5-1,.,.,TGCGCCAGCAGCACCGGGACATCAAAAAACATTCAGTACTTC,CASSTGTSKNIQYF
TRBJ2-7,TRBV6-5,.,.,TGTGCCAGCAGTTACGGCCAGGGTGGCTACGAGCAGTACTTC,CASSYGQGGYEQYF
TRBJ1-4,TRBV18,.,.,TGTGCCAGCGCGGACAGCCATCAAAATGAAAAACTGTTTTTT,CASADSHQNEKLFF
TRBJ2-2,TRBV7-6,TRBD2,.,TGTGCCAGCAGCTCCCCAGCGGGGGGAGGCACCGGGGAGCTGTTTTTT,CASSSPAGGGTGELFF
TRBJ1-2,TRBV6-5,TRBD1,.,TGTGCCAGCAGTCGGGACAGGGGGCGAAACTATGGCTACACCTTC,CASSRDRGRNYGYTF
TRBJ2-7,TRBV4-1,TRBD1,.,TGCGCCAGCAGCCAAAAGGACAGGGGTAATTACGAGCAGTACTTC,CASSQKDRGNYEQYF
TRBJ2-7,TRBV25-1,.,.,TGTGCCAGCAGTGATAGCTCCTACGAGCAGTACTTC,CASSDSSYEQYF
TRBJ2-2,TRBV2,TRBD2,.,TGTGCCAGCACCTCCCAGCGGGGGGGTACCGGGGAGCTGTTTTTT,CASTSQRGGTGELFF
TRBJ1-1,TRBV5-1,.,.,TGCGCCAGCAGCTTGGCCCTCGTCCGGGGGAACACTGAAGCTTTCTTT,CASSLALVRGNTEAFF
TRBJ1-1,TRBV5-1,.,.,TGCGCCAGCAGCCGCCCGGGGAGGGAGAACACTGAAGCTTTCTTT,CASSRPGRENTEAFF
TRBJ2-1,TRBV5-4,.,.,TGTGCCAGCAGCTTGGCCGGGGGCAATGAGCAGTTCTTC,CASSLAGGNEQFF
TRBJ1-1,TRBV6-5,.,few,TGTGCCAGCAGTTACGAAGGGGCAGCTGAAGCTTTCTTT,CASSYEGAAEAFF
TRBJ2-2,TRBV18,TRBD1,.,TGTGCCAGCTCAGACGGGACAGGGCCTTTGATGGGGGAGCTGTTTTTT,CASSDGTGPLMGELFF
TRBJ2-5,TRBV7-2,.,.,TGTGCCAGCAGCTTGACGACAGGCGGTTTAATAGAGACCCAGTACTTC,CASSLTTGGLIETQYF
TRBJ2-7,TRBV7-9,.,.,TGTTCCAGCAGCGTGGATGCGGGGGAGCAGTACTTC,CSSSVDAGEQYF
TRBJ1-2,TRBV5-4,TRBD1,.,TGTGCCAGCAGCAACCCAACAGGGGACTATGGCTACACCTTC,CASSNPTGDYGYTF
TRBJ2-1,TRBV2,TRBD1,.,TGTGCCAGCGGGGGACAGGGACTCGGGGGTGAGCAGTTCTTC,CASGGQGLGGEQFF
TRBJ2-1,TRBV6-1,.,.,TGTGCCAGCAGTCCTTGGGACTCCCTCGAGCAGTTCTTC,CASSPWDSLEQFF
TRBJ2-7,TRBV7-9,.,.,TGTGCCAGCAGCCCGAGTATACGAACCTCCTACGAGCAGTACTTC,CASSPSIRTSYEQYF
TRBJ2-7,TRBV7-8,TRBD1,.,TGTGCCAGCGCTTGGGACAGAACCTACGAGCAGTACTTC,CASAWDRTYEQYF
TRBJ2-2,TRBV6-5,.,.,TGTGCCAGCAGTTACGGCAGGGGCGGGACCGGGGAGCTGTTTTTT,CASSYGRGGTGELFF
TRBJ2-7,TRBV28,TRBD1,.,TGTGCCAGCTATTCGGGACAGGGGACCTACGAGCAGTACTTC,CASYSGQGTYEQYF
TRBJ2-2,TRBV4-1,TRBD1,.,TGCGCCAGCAGCCAGGGACAGGGATGGACCGGGGAGCTGTTTTTT,CASSQGQGWTGELFF
TRBJ2-6,TRBV4-3,TRBD1,.,TGCGCCAGCAGCCACGAATGGACAGGGAACGGGGCCAACGTCCTGACTTTC,CASSHEWTGNGANVLTF
TRBJ1-4,TRBV30,.,.,TGTGCCTGGAGTGTATCGACACGAACTAATGAAAAACTGTTTTTT,CAWSVSTRTNEKLFF
TRBJ1-2,TRBV5-6,.,few,TGTGCCAGCAGCACCAGGGCAGCTAACTATGGCTACACCTTC,CASSTRAANYGYTF
TRBJ2-3,TRBV6-6,TRBD2,.,TGTGCCAGCAGTTGGGGGGATAGCGGGAATACGCAGTATTTT,CASSWGDSGNTQYF
TRBJ1-1,TRBV27,.,.,TGTGCCAGCAGTGCCCAGGGTGGGGTCACTGAAGCTTTCTTT,CASSAQGGVTEAFF
TRBJ1-1,TRBV30,.,.,TGTGCCTGGAGTGTATTGACGGGGAGGACTGAAGCTTTCTTT,CAWSVLTGRTEAFF
TRBJ2-3,TRBV4-1,TRBD1,.,TGCGCCAGCAGCCGGACAGGGGAAATATACGATACGCAGTATTTT,CASSRTGEIYDTQYF
TRBJ2-2,TRBV30,.,.,TGTGCCTGGAGCCATCCAGGGGTCGGGGAGCTGTTTTTT,CAWSHPGVGELFF
TRBJ2-7,TRBV7-2,TRBD2,.,TGTGCCAGCAGCTTTCTAGCGGGGGGCCGGGAGCAGTACTTC,CASSFLAGGREQYF
TRBJ2-1,TRBV6-6,.,.,TGTGCCAGCAGTTACATCAGGGCGGATGAGCAGTTCTTC,CASSYIRADEQFF
TRBJ1-1,TRBV30,TRBD1,few,TGTGCCTGGAGTGAACAGGGGATGAACACTGAAGCTTTCTTT,CAWSEQGMNTEAFF
TRBJ2-3,TRBV5-4,.,.,TGTGCCAGCAGCTTGGCCTCAGGGGCCGATACGCAGTATTTT,CASSLASGADTQYF